Listed below are T cell receptor beta chains from one sample, sequenced in a study of blood T cell repertoires in COVID-19. The assay was immunoSEQ multiplex PCR, and TCRdb's table has in-frame clones only and misses some. The sample lists approximately 220,000 clones; approximately 88% were seen once. The sequenced sample was peripheral blood. Every receptor here comes from a man aged 40-50 years with acute or convalescent COVID-19. CDR3s include the opening cysteine and the closing phenylalanine or tryptophan. The D gene is left open where the match is weak. Part of the rows lack a size; the others show once, few, many or a class for expanded clones.

clone_size	v_call	j_call	d_call	cdr3_aa	cdr3_nt
.	TRBV19	TRBJ1-5	.	CASRGTGESPQHF	TGTGCCAGTAGGGGAACAGGCGAGTCGCCCCAGCATTTT
.	TRBV4-1	TRBJ2-1	.	CASSQDPASADEQFF	TGCGCCAGCAGCCAAGACCCCGCTAGCGCCGATGAGCAGTTCTTC
once	TRBV7-2	TRBJ1-2	.	CASSLISGENYGYTF	TGTGCCAGCAGCTTAATCTCCGGGGAAAACTATGGCTACACCTTC
.	TRBV27	TRBJ1-1	.	CASGGLGAEAFF	TGTGCCAGCGGTGGCCTAGGGGCCGAAGCTTTCTTT
.	TRBV28	TRBJ2-7	TRBD2	CASSLPGTIPDTYYEQYF	TGTGCCAGCAGTTTACCCGGGACTATCCCAGATACATACTACGAGCAGTACTTC
.	TRBV5-1	TRBJ2-1	TRBD2	CASSLDGLAGGTYNEQFF	TGCGCCAGCAGCTTGGACGGACTAGCGGGAGGGACCTACAATGAGCAGTTCTTC
.	TRBV10-2	TRBJ2-1	.	CASSEGALRNEQFF	TGCGCCAGCAGTGAGGGGGCTTTGAGAAATGAGCAGTTCTTC
once	TRBV27	TRBJ2-7	.	CASSWPRTGICAHEQYF	TGTGCCAGCAGTTGGCCCCGAACAGGGATCTGTGCCCACGAGCAGTACTTC
few	TRBV2	TRBJ2-1	TRBD2	CASSEVAGNSYNEQFF	TGTGCCAGCAGTGAAGTAGCGGGGAACTCCTACAATGAGCAGTTCTTC
.	TRBV7-2	TRBJ1-2	.	CASSFLRTGSHGGYTF	TGTGCCAGCAGCTTCCTCCGGACGGGGAGCCACGGTGGCTACACCTTC
few	TRBV6-5	TRBJ2-7	.	CASMGSGSYEQYF	TGTGCCAGCATGGGGTCGGGATCCTACGAGCAGTACTTC
.	TRBV11-2	TRBJ2-1	.	CASSSPRRESSYNEQFF	TGTGCCAGCAGCTCCCCCCGGAGGGAGAGCTCCTACAATGAGCAGTTCTTC
.	TRBV30	TRBJ2-1	.	CAWSVAGLNEQFF	TGTGCCTGGAGTGTAGCAGGGTTGAATGAGCAGTTCTTC
.	TRBV30	TRBJ1-1	.	CAWMPSGRGNTEAFF	TGTGCCTGGATGCCTTCAGGACGGGGGAACACTGAAGCTTTCTTT
.	TRBV28	TRBJ2-1	TRBD2	CASTQRGRAFYNEQFF	TGTGCCAGCACGCAGCGGGGGAGGGCCTTCTACAATGAGCAGTTCTTC
.	TRBV15	TRBJ1-6	.	CATSRDLGSYNSPLHF	TGTGCCACCAGCAGAGATTTGGGCAGCTATAATTCACCCCTCCACTTT
.	TRBV6-5	TRBJ1-5	.	CASSRDFSHQPQHF	TGTGCCAGCAGTCGGGACTTCTCGCATCAGCCCCAGCATTTT
.	TRBV19	TRBJ2-1	TRBD2	CASRVAGGPSHNEQFF	TGTGCCAGTAGGGTAGCGGGAGGTCCATCGCACAATGAGCAGTTCTTC
.	TRBV2	TRBJ2-7	TRBD1	CASVGQGTYYEQYF	TGTGCCAGCGTGGGACAGGGGACGTACTACGAGCAGTACTTC
.	TRBV19	TRBJ1-5	TRBD1	CASSMRPLTGDQPQHF	TGTGCCAGTAGTATGAGGCCCCTTACAGGGGATCAGCCCCAGCATTTT
.	TRBV5-1	TRBJ2-1	TRBD2	CASSTKTSGREGVEQFF	TGCGCCAGCAGCACAAAGACTAGCGGGAGGGAAGGAGTCGAGCAGTTCTTC
.	TRBV19	TRBJ1-5	.	CASSIGVGSGGNQPQHF	TGTGCCAGTAGTATTGGAGTGGGGTCGGGCGGGAATCAGCCCCAGCATTTT
.	TRBV7-2	TRBJ1-3	TRBD1	CASSKRTGEHTIYF	TGTGCCAGCAGCAAACGGACAGGGGAACACACCATATATTTT
.	TRBV4-1	TRBJ2-7	.	CASSQDFGWQDEQYF	TGCGCCAGCAGCCAAGATTTCGGGTGGCAAGACGAGCAGTACTTC
.	TRBV7-9	TRBJ2-5	TRBD2	CASSFFLAGETQYF	TGTGCCAGCAGCTTTTTCCTAGCGGGAGAGACCCAGTACTTC
.	TRBV6-1	TRBJ2-7	.	CASSERGYEQYF	TGTGCCAGCAGTGAACGAGGTTACGAGCAGTACTTC
few	TRBV4-1	TRBJ1-5	.	CASSQVQGLGQPQHF	TGCGCCAGCAGCCAAGTTCAGGGGCTTGGACAGCCCCAGCATTTT
few	TRBV4-1	TRBJ1-1	.	CASSQDRGNTEAFF	TGCGCCAGCAGCCAAGACAGGGGAAACACTGAAGCTTTCTTT
.	TRBV5-1	TRBJ2-5	.	CAMAPGGSETQYF	TGCGCCATGGCCCCAGGTGGGAGTGAGACCCAGTACTTC
few	TRBV7-2	TRBJ2-7	.	CASRGPGAAYEQYF	TGTGCCAGCAGGGGGCCGGGCGCCGCCTACGAGCAGTACTTC
once	TRBV12-2	TRBJ2-7	.	CASRLTVWSPYEQYF	TGTGCAAGTCGCTTAACGGTTTGGAGCCCCTACGAGCAGTACTTC
.	TRBV21-1	TRBJ1-2	.	CASSKADRALNYGYTF	TGTGCCAGCAGCAAGGCGGACAGGGCGCTTAACTATGGCTACACCTTC
.	TRBV10-3	TRBJ2-1	TRBD2	CAISESGLAGAVYNEQFF	TGTGCCATCAGTGAGTCGGGACTAGCGGGCGCCGTCTACAATGAGCAGTTCTTC
few	TRBV3-1/TRBV3-2	TRBJ2-7	.	CASSLGLNYEQYF	TGTGCCAGCAGCCTCGGACTAAACTACGAGCAGTACTTC
.	TRBV6-1	TRBJ1-6	.	CASSEVETNGPLHF	TGTGCCAGCAGTGAGGTTGAGACAAACGGACCCCTCCACTTT
once	TRBV5-5	TRBJ1-4	.	CASSSTGAREKLFF	TGTGCCAGCAGCTCGACGGGAGCTAGAGAAAAACTGTTTTTT
.	TRBV9	TRBJ1-4	.	CASSNVGSKLFF	TGTGCCAGCAGCAATGTCGGGAGTAAACTGTTTTTT
.	TRBV29-1	TRBJ2-1	TRBD2	CSVEVGRGINEQFF	TGCAGCGTTGAGGTCGGGAGGGGAATCAATGAGCAGTTCTTC
.	TRBV6-1	TRBJ1-1	TRBD1	CASSERGQAGEAFF	TGTGCCAGCAGTGAAAGAGGACAGGCCGGAGAAGCTTTCTTT
.	TRBV7-9	TRBJ2-1	.	CASSLVAMKSYNEQFF	TGTGCCAGCAGCTTAGTGGCAATGAAATCCTACAATGAGCAGTTCTTC
.	TRBV3-1/TRBV3-2	TRBJ1-3	.	CASSQEGRGGNTIYF	TGTGCCAGCAGCCAAGAGGGCAGGGGCGGAAACACCATATATTTT
.	TRBV30	TRBJ2-2	.	CAWTGYGELFF	TGTGCCTGGACGGGGTACGGGGAGCTGTTTTTT
.	TRBV13	TRBJ1-2	.	CASSSLVQGNYGYTF	TGTGCCAGCAGCTCGCTCGTTCAGGGGAACTATGGCTACACCTTC
.	TRBV7-9	TRBJ1-3	.	CASSSSGSSGNTIYF	TGTGCCAGCAGCTCCTCAGGTTCCTCTGGAAACACCATATATTTT
.	TRBV29-1	TRBJ2-2	TRBD1	CSVEITGVTGELFF	TGCAGCGTTGAAATTACAGGGGTCACCGGGGAGCTGTTTTTT
.	TRBV6-5	TRBJ1-3	.	CASRGGVSSGNTIYF	TGTGCCAGCAGAGGGGGGGTTAGCTCCGGAAACACCATATATTTT
.	TRBV5-6	TRBJ1-5	TRBD1	CASSLEGQGDHQPQHF	TGTGCCAGCAGCTTGGAAGGACAGGGCGATCATCAGCCCCAGCATTTT
.	TRBV10-3	TRBJ2-3	TRBD2	CAIRNTSGSTDTQYF	TGTGCCATCAGAAATACTAGCGGGAGCACCGATACGCAGTATTTT
.	TRBV30	TRBJ1-1	.	CAWSRQVNTEAFF	TGTGCCTGGAGTCGACAGGTGAACACTGAAGCTTTCTTT
few	TRBV3-1/TRBV3-2	TRBJ2-1	TRBD2	CASSPSLAGASYNEQFF	TGTGCCAGCAGCCCCTCACTAGCGGGGGCTTCCTACAATGAGCAGTTCTTC
once	TRBV7-2	TRBJ1-2	TRBD1	CASRRPGQGFYGYTF	TGTGCCAGCAGGCGTCCGGGACAGGGTTTTTATGGCTACACCTTC